This T cell receptor (beta chain) was captured in a study of blood T cell repertoires in COVID-19. Study background: Samples of COVID-19 (acute and convalescent) were obtained from the United States, Italy and Spain.

Produced via immunoSEQ multiplex PCR; TCRdb's table is partial and in-frame only. The data show tens of thousands of clones, approximately 79% seen once. This TCR was recovered from a human donor in a cohort sampled during active COVID-19. The sample comprised peripheral blood.

CDR3 protein: CASSQDRDYGYTF. CDR3 sequence (DNA): TGTGCCAGCAGCCAGGACAGGGACTATGGCTACACCTTC. V gene TRBV12-3 or TRBV12-4 combines with J gene TRBJ1-2; TRBD1 matches at 8 bases. This CDR3 region has 13 residues. The V segment lost 6 bases and the J segment 3 bases; nucleotides outside the gene matches: 3.